This TCR beta chain was sequenced in a study of blood T cell repertoires in COVID-19. Study as a whole: From T cells, B-cell-depleted T cells, or PBMCs came the material, which was cDNA or gDNA.

Per the authors' pipeline: Nucleated cell counts were estimated from reference gene primer amplification. Sequencing used immunoSEQ multiplex PCR; TCRdb keeps in-frame clones, though not all of them. That table is the source of V, J and clone size, and D and trimming were worked out from the DNA. The sample lists 540,000 or so clones, roughly nine tenths occurring once. It was during active infection that Seattle patients were enrolled and then longitudinally followed. Germline loops: CDR1 SGHRS, CDR2 YFSETQ. CDR3 length equals 16 residues. J was trimmed by 0 bases and V by 4 bases; bases with no gene match: 9.

The gene calls are TRBV5-1 and TRBJ1-1, with 7 bases aligning to TRBD1. The sequenced sample was peripheral blood. The receptor comes from a woman aged 45-65 years with COVID-19, enrolled during active disease. CDR3 residues: CASSLGQDRVNTEAFF. The CDR3 DNA reads TGCGCCAGCAGCCTAGGACAGGATCGGGTGAACACTGAAGCTTTCTTT. Together with reference TRBV5-1 and TRBJ1-1, the CDR3 gives the full variable domain: KAGVTQTPRYLIKTRGQQVTLSCSPISGHRSVSWYQQTPGQGLQFLFEYFSETQRNKGNFPGRFSGRQFSNSRSEMNVSTLELGDSALYLCASSLGQDRVNTEAFFGQGTRLTVV.